These T cell receptor beta chains were read from a single sample in a study of blood T cell repertoires in COVID-19. Clones were read by immunoSEQ multiplex PCR, and TCRdb kept only the in-frame ones, dropping some. This table has about 250,000 clones, 84% appearing once. The sample was PBMCs or T cells enriched from blood (not recorded which). These receptors all come from a man in his fifties who had recovered from COVID-19. The CDR3 runs from the conserved cysteine through the conserved F or W. The D gene is left open where the match is weak. Size tells how often a clone was seen (once, few, many) or the class of an expanded clone, and some rows leave it out.

D gene	clone size	V gene	J gene	CDR3 protein	CDR3 DNA
TRBD2	once	TRBV19	TRBJ2-1	CASSIEAGRSYNEQFF	TGTGCCAGTAGTATAGAGGCCGGGAGGTCCTACAATGAGCAGTTCTTC
TRBD1	-	TRBV11-3	TRBJ2-2	CASSLGQGTAGELFF	TGTGCCAGCAGCTTAGGACAGGGAACCGCCGGGGAGCTGTTTTTT
-	-	TRBV4-2	TRBJ2-5	CASSQGQYQETQYF	TGTGCCAGCAGCCAAGGACAGTACCAAGAGACCCAGTACTTC
-	-	TRBV5-6	TRBJ1-3	CASSASGNTIYF	TGTGCCAGCAGCGCTAGCGGAAACACCATATATTTT
-	-	TRBV7-9	TRBJ2-5	CASSPGSLSAETQYF	TGTGCCAGCAGCCCAGGTTCGCTTTCTGCAGAGACCCAGTACTTC
-	-	TRBV7-9	TRBJ1-5	CASSLGSGGQPQHF	TGTGCCAGCAGCTTAGGATCAGGAGGTCAGCCCCAGCATTTT
-	-	TRBV5-5	TRBJ2-3	CASRSTRSAQYF	TGTGCCAGCAGATCGACTAGATCTGCGCAGTATTTT
TRBD1	-	TRBV30	TRBJ1-1	CAWRIGGNLNTEAFF	TGTGCCTGGAGGATAGGGGGCAACTTGAACACTGAAGCTTTCTTT
-	-	TRBV7-8	TRBJ1-3	CASSFRTGRDTIYF	TGTGCCAGCAGCTTCCGGACGGGAAGGGACACCATATATTTT
TRBD2	-	TRBV19	TRBJ2-1	CASSMPSSGSRNEQFF	TGTGCCAGTAGTATGCCTTCTAGCGGGAGTCGGAATGAGCAGTTCTTC
-	-	TRBV4-1	TRBJ1-3	CASSGASGNTIYF	TGCGCCAGCAGCGGGGCGTCCGGAAACACCATATATTTT
-	-	TRBV13	TRBJ1-2	CASSLGAGARGYTF	TGTGCCAGCAGCTTAGGGGCAGGGGCGAGAGGCTACACCTTC
TRBD1	-	TRBV7-9	TRBJ1-1	CASSFAQGVANTEAFF	TGTGCCAGCAGCTTCGCCCAGGGGGTGGCGAACACTGAAGCTTTCTTT
TRBD1	-	TRBV2	TRBJ2-5	CASSDNRGLETQYF	TGTGCCAGCAGTGACAACAGGGGGTTGGAGACCCAGTACTTC
TRBD2	once	TRBV24-1	TRBJ2-1	CATSDPGTSGFHEQFF	TGTGCCACCAGTGACCCCGGGACTAGCGGGTTTCATGAGCAGTTCTTC
-	-	TRBV9	TRBJ2-7	CASSVGGSGYEQYF	TGTGCCAGCAGCGTTGGCGGAAGCGGCTACGAGCAGTACTTC
-	-	TRBV6-5	TRBJ2-2	CASPLTANTGELFF	TGTGCATCCCCCCTAACGGCGAACACCGGGGAGCTGTTTTTT
-	few	TRBV11-3	TRBJ2-1	CASSLLSTTSSYNEQFF	TGTGCCAGCAGCTTATTGTCAACCACCAGCTCCTACAATGAGCAGTTCTTC